This passage covers 21 T cell receptor beta chains from one sample sequenced in a study of identical twins. Via MiXCR, TCRdb re-called the 5' RACE reads, giving one row per CDR3 protein. The sample holds some 690,000 distinct CDR3 sequences, 20% to 25% seen once. The sample was also linked to a second study, of T cells expressing NK-cell markers.

Sequencing was carried out using PBMCs. All receptors come from a woman under 30 in good health.

This clonotype has more than one count but fewer than ten. The chain uses TRBV27 and TRBJ2-1; 13 bases match TRBD2. The germline V gene has CDR1 MNHEY and CDR2 SMNVEV (reference sequence). The CDR3 is 15 residues long. V shed 6 bases, J shed 8 bases, and the junction held 7 bases outside the gene matches. CDR3 sequence: CASSPTSGGAYEQFF. CDR3 DNA sequence: TGTGCCAGCAGCCCAACTAGCGGGGGGGCGTATGAGCAGTTCTTC.

The V call is TRBV20-1, the J call TRBJ2-7; 10 positions agree with TRBD2. CDR3 length: 13 amino acids. Germline-derived CDR1 and CDR2 are DFQATT and SNEGSKA (reference sequence). Trimming took 6 bases from V and 4 from J; bases not matched to a gene: 6. CDR3 residues: CSATSGGAYEQYF. The DNA of the CDR3 is TGCAGTGCCACCAGCGGGGGGGCGTACGAGCAGTACTTC.

The chain joins TRBV5-1 to TRBJ2-1, with 9 bases fitting TRBD2. Germline V gene lookup returns CDR1 SGHRS and CDR2 YFSETQ. The CDR3 length is 16 residues. With V trimmed by 4 bases and J by 5 bases, 10 bases remained unmatched. The CDR3 protein is CASSLTSSGGHNEQFF. The CDR3 DNA is TGCGCCAGCAGCCTCACCTCCAGCGGGGGGCACAATGAGCAGTTCTTC.

V is TRBV9 and J is TRBJ2-3, with no clear D. V dropped 4 bases and J dropped 2 bases, with 14 bases sitting between them. Germline CDR1 SGDLS, CDR2 YYNGEE. The CDR3 contains 15 residues. This CDR3 is CASSPTGWSTDTQYF. The CDR3 DNA sequence: TGTGCCAGCAGCCCGACTGGCTGGTCCACAGATACGCAGTATTTT.

This clonotype was seen more than once but under ten times. V is TRBV20-1 and J is TRBJ2-7; D gene unclear. CDR3 size: 13 residues. Germline values: CDR1 DFQATT, CDR2 SNEGSKA (reference sequence). The CDR3 region is CSATPRSSYEQYF. The CDR3 DNA follows: TGCAGCGCAACCCCAAGGAGCTCCTACGAGCAGTACTTC.

This clonotype was picked up a small number of times. The J gene is TRBJ2-1, the V gene TRBV5-4; 11 positions match TRBD2. There are 19 residues in the CDR3. Germline assignment: CDR1 SGHNT and CDR2 YYREEE (reference sequence). J lost 0 bases, V lost 6 bases, and 14 bases had no gene match. CDR3 loop: CASISGTSGRANSYNEQFF. CDR3 nucleotide sequence: TGTGCCAGCATCTCCGGGACTAGCGGACGGGCAAACTCCTACAATGAGCAGTTCTTC.

This clonotype was counted between two and nine times. The chain employs TRBV5-1 and TRBJ1-1; TRBD1 matches 10 bases. The junction had 8 bases not matched to a gene; V was cut back by 4 bases and J by 5 bases. CDR1 and CDR2 (germline): SGHRS, YFSETQ. The CDR3 contains 15 residues. The chain's CDR3 is CASSRGTGDQTEAFF. In DNA form, the CDR3 reads TGCGCCAGCAGCCGCGGGACAGGGGATCAAACTGAAGCTTTCTTT.

The sample holds a few counts of this clonotype. The gene calls are TRBV20-1 and TRBJ1-5; D is unclear. The CDR3 covers 16 residues. Trimming took 0 bases from V and 1 from J, leaving 13 bases between them. Germline CDR1 and CDR2: DFQATT and SNEGSKA (reference sequence). This CDR3 is CSARERYRGSNQPQHF. The CDR3 DNA sequence: TGCAGTGCTAGAGAAAGATATAGAGGGAGCAATCAGCCCCAGCATTTT.

This chain connects TRBV29-1 to TRBJ1-1, with D perhaps matching TRBD1 (5 bases). The CDR3 is made up of 14 amino acids. The germline V and J ends were trimmed by 7 bases and 2 bases, with 17 bases remaining between them. Germline loops: CDR1 SQVTM, CDR2 ANQGSEA. The DNA of the CDR3 is TGCAGCGCCTCTCTCCTCAGGGTTAACACTGAAGCTTTCTTT. This gives the protein CSASLLRVNTEAFF.

This clonotype has just a few counts. The chain uses TRBV7-9 and TRBJ1-3; D remains unclear. CDR3 length: 12 residues. V lost 8 bases and J lost 1, with 6 bases in between. Germline V gives CDR1 SEHNR, CDR2 FQNEAQ (reference sequence). The CDR3 spells CASGPSGNTIYF. CDR3 bases: TGTGCCAGCGGCCCATCTGGAAACACCATATATTTT.

This chain links TRBV5-1 with TRBJ2-2; TRBD2 aligns across 8 bases. Germline V gene data show CDR1 as SGHRS and CDR2 as YFSETQ. J gave up 7 bases and V 5 bases, and 10 bases lay outside the gene matches. The length of the CDR3 is 15 residues. The CDR3 DNA follows: TGCGCCAGCAGGGCCAGCGGGAGTCGGGACGGGGAGCTGTTTTTT. This encodes CASRASGSRDGELFF.

The chain has TRBV20-1 and TRBJ2-5, with 10 bases that match TRBD1. Trimming cost V 3 bases and J 6 bases; bases outside gene matches: 7. This CDR3 comprises 14 residues. Germline V gene sequence: CDR1 DFQATT, CDR2 SNEGSKA (reference sequence). CDR3 residues: CSASLSGQGKTQYF. The CDR3, as DNA: TGCAGTGCTAGCTTATCGGGACAGGGGAAGACCCAGTACTTC.

This clonotype was observed a handful of times. The chain is built from TRBV5-1 and TRBJ2-7; the D gene is possibly TRBD1 (6 bases). CDR1 SGHRS and CDR2 YFSETQ come from the germline V gene. CDR3 length equals 15 residues. V was shortened by 4 bases and J by 1 base, with 15 bases between the two germline ends. CDR3 amino acids: CASSHSQGPSYEQYF. For the CDR3, the DNA is TGCGCCAGCAGCCATTCTCAGGGGCCTTCCTACGAGCAGTACTTC.

The rearrangement links TRBV29-1 to TRBJ1-1; D unresolved. This CDR3 has 13 amino acids. V shed 2 bases and J shed 0 bases, with 7 bases lying between them. Germline V gene data show CDR1 as SQVTM and CDR2 as ANQGSEA. The CDR3 DNA sequence: TGCAGCGTTGAATTTGGGATGAACACTGAAGCTTTCTTT. Translated: CSVEFGMNTEAFF.

This clonotype has ten or more counts. This rearrangement joins TRBV12-3 or TRBV12-4 to TRBJ2-1, with D hard to call. Trimming left V 4 bases short and J 0 bases short, with 10 bases between. The CDR3 is 15 amino acids. This chain's CDR3 is CASSSPKHSYNEQFF. The DNA for the CDR3 is TGTGCCAGCAGTTCCCCCAAACACTCCTACAATGAGCAGTTCTTC.

This clonotype has more than one count but fewer than ten. V usage is TRBV6-4 and J usage is TRBJ2-1; tentatively, D is TRBD2 (6 bases). The CDR3 extends over 11 amino acids. CDR1 and CDR2 from the germline V gene are MRHNA and SNTAGT. Trimming took 4 bases from V and 12 from J, leaving 10 bases between them. The CDR3 here is CASSVGGTQFF. The CDR3 coding sequence is TGTGCCAGCAGTGTGGGCGGGACGCAGTTCTTC.

The chain couples TRBV20-1 to TRBJ2-3; tentative D call: TRBD2 (6 bases). This CDR3 spans 13 amino acids. CDR1 and CDR2 from the germline V gene are DFQATT and SNEGSKA (reference sequence). Between the trimmed V and J ends, which lost 7 bases and 3 bases, there was a span of 14 bases. The CDR3 coding sequence is TGCAGTGAGGTCGGGAGAGGGACAGATACGCAGTATTTT. Residues: CSEVGRGTDTQYF.

CDR3 DNA sequence: TGCAGCGTTGAAGGTCGACAGGGGGCTGTCAACACTGAAGCTTTCTTT. Translation: CSVEGRQGAVNTEAFF. The genes are TRBV29-1 and TRBJ1-1, with 10 bases that match TRBD1. CDR3 length: 16 residues. After removal of 1 base from V and 2 bases from J, the junction contained 7 bases not matched to a gene. Germline V gene data show CDR1 as SQVTM and CDR2 as ANQGSEA.

The genes are TRBV6-1 and TRBJ2-2; weak D call: TRBD1 (5 bases). V dropped 7 bases and J dropped 3 bases, with 9 bases sitting between them. The CDR3 is 13 amino acids. Germline V lookup: CDR1 MNHNS, CDR2 SASEGT. CDR3 protein: CASKDTYTGELFF. The CDR3 bases are TGTGCCAGCAAGGACACCTACACCGGGGAGCTGTTTTTT.

This clonotype was found a few times. The V and J genes are TRBV20-1 and TRBJ2-5; D unresolved. The V gene's germline CDR1 is DFQATT and CDR2 SNEGSKA (reference sequence). Trimming took off 6 bases at V and 4 bases at J, with 18 bases between the two ends. The CDR3 has 14 residues. The CDR3 sequence is CSASDRRTRETQYF. The CDR3 region has the DNA TGCAGTGCAAGTGATCGTAGGACGCGAGAGACCCAGTACTTC.

V gene TRBV15 combines with J gene TRBJ2-4; no firm D call. Germline-derived CDR1 and CDR2 are LNHNV and YYDKDF (reference sequence). CDR3 length: 16 amino acids. Trimming stripped 1 base from V and 0 bases from J, with 10 bases between. CDR3 loop: CATSRGSAQAKNIQYF. CDR3 sequence (DNA): TGTGCCACCAGCAGAGGATCGGCCCAAGCCAAAAACATTCAGTACTTC.